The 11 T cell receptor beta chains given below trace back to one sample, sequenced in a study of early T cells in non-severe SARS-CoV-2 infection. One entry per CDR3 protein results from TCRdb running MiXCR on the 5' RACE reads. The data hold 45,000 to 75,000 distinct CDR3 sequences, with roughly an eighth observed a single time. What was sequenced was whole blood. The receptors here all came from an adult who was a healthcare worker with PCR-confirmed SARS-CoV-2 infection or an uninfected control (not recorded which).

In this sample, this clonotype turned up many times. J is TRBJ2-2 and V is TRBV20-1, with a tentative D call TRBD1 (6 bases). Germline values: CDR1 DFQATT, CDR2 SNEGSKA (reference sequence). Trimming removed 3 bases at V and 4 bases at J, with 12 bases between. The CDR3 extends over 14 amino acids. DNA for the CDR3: TGCAGTGCTAGCGGACAGATAGTCACCGGGGAGCTGTTTTTT. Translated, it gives CSASGQIVTGELFF.

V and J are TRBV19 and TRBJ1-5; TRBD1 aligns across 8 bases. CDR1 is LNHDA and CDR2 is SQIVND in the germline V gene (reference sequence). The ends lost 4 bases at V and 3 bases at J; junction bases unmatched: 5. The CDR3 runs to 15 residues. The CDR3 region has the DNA TGTGCCAGTAGTACGACAGGGGCGGCCAATCAGCCCCAGCATTTT. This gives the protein CASSTTGAANQPQHF. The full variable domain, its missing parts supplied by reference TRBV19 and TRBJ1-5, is DGGITQSPKYLFRKEGQNVTLSCEQNLNHDAMYWYRQDPGQGLRLIYYSQIVNDFQKGDIAEGYSVSREKKESFPLTVTSAQKNPTAFYLCASSTTGAANQPQHFGDGTRLSIL.

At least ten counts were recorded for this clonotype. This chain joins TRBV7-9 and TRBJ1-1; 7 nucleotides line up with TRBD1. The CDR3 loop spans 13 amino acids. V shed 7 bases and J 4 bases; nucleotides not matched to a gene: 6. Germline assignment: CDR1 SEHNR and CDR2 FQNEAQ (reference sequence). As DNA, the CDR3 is TGTGCCAGCAACCGACAGGGAGGCACTGAAGCTTTCTTT. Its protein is CASNRQGGTEAFF.

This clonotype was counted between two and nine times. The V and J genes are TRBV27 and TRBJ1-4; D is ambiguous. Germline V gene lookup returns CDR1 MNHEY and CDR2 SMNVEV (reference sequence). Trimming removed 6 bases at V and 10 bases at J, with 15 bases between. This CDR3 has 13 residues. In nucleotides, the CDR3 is TGTGCCAGCAGCCCTAACTCGCGGGGAAAACTGTTTTTT. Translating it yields CASSPNSRGKLFF. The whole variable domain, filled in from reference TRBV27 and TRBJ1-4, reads EAQVTQNPRYLITVTGKKLTVTCSQNMNHEYMSWYRQDPGLGLRQIYYSMNVEVTDKGDVPEGYKVSRKEKRNFPLILESPSPNQTSLYFCASSPNSRGKLFFGSGTQLSVL.

CDR3 sequence: CASSMRLAGFNEQFF. The CDR3 region has the DNA TGTGCCAGTAGTATGCGGCTAGCGGGGTTCAATGAGCAGTTCTTC. The chain is built from TRBV19 and TRBJ2-1, with TRBD2 matching 9 bases. V was pared by 3 bases and J by 6 bases, with 6 bases of the junction left unmatched. CDR1 is LNHDA, CDR2 SQIVND, per germline (reference sequence). The CDR3 is made up of 15 amino acids.

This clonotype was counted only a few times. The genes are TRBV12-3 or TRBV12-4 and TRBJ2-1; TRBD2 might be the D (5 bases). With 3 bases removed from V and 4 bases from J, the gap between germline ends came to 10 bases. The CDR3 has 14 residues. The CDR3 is CASSFEGKYNEQFF. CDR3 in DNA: TGTGCCAGCAGTTTTGAGGGCAAGTACAATGAGCAGTTCTTC.

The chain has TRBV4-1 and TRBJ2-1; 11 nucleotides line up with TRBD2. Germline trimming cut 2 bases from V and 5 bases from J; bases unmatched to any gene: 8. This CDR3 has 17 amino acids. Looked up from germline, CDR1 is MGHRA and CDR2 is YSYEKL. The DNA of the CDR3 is TGCGCCAGCAGCCAATTCCCTAGCGGGAGGCGGGACAATGAGCAGTTCTTC. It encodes CASSQFPSGRRDNEQFF.

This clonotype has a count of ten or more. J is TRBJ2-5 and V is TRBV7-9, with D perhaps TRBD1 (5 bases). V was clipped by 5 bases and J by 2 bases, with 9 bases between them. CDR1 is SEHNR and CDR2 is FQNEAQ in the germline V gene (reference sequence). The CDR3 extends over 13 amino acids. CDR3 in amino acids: CASSRTPQETQYF. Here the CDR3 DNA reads TGTGCCAGCAGCCGGACACCTCAAGAGACCCAGTACTTC.

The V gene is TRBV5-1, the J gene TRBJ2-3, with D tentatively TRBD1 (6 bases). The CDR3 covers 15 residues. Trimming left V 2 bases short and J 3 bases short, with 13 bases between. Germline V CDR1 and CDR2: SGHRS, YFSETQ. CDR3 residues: CASSFGTKWTDTQYF. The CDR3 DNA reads TGCGCCAGCAGCTTCGGGACAAAATGGACAGATACGCAGTATTTT.

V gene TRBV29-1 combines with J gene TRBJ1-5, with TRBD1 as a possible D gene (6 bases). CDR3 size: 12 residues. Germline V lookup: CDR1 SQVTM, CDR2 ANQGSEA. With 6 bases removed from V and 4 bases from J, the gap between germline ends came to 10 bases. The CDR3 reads CSVLQGNQPQHF. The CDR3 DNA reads TGCAGCGTCCTTCAGGGGAATCAGCCCCAGCATTTT.

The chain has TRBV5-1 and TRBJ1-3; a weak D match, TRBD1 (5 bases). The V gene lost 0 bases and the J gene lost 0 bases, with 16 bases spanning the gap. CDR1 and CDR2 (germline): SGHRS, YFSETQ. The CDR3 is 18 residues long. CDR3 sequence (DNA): TGCGCCAGCAGCTTGGGGGGCCTTAAGGGATTCTCTGGAAACACCATATATTTT. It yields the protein CASSLGGLKGFSGNTIYF.